The 28 T cell receptor beta chains below come from one sample, sequenced in a study of T cells expressing NK-cell markers. From the 5' RACE reads, TCRdb lists one entry per CDR3 protein and no DNA. This table holds 200,000 to 300,000 distinct CDR3 sequences. Input material: blood T cells: a sorted CD56 or NKG2C T cell subset, CD4+ or CD8+ T cells, or bulk PBMC T cells (not recorded which). These receptors came from a woman between 18 and 70 years old in good health.

The chain employs TRBV6-5 and TRBJ2-3. Germline CDR1 is MNHEY and CDR2 is SVGAGI. This CDR3 is built from 15 residues. The CDR3 is CASSYPAHVRDTQYF.

The rearrangement uses TRBV7-3 and TRBJ2-5; TCRdb's assignment of TRBD1 cannot be checked, as there is no DNA. This CDR3 has 15 amino acids. Germline V gene lookup returns CDR1 SGHTA and CDR2 FQGTGA. The CDR3 spells CASSPQGQGQETQYF.

V gene TRBV29-1 combines with J gene TRBJ2-5. CDR1 and CDR2 (germline): SQVTM, ANQGSEA. The CDR3 totals 12 residues. The CDR3 is CSVRGNQETQYF.

J is TRBJ2-3 and V is TRBV20-1. CDR1 is DFQATT, CDR2 SNEGSKA, per germline (reference sequence). This CDR3 comprises 12 residues. The chain's CDR3 is CSANGGADKQYF.

The J gene is TRBJ2-3, the V gene TRBV20-1; TCRdb proposes TRBD1, but this gene call is untestable without DNA. Germline V gene sequence: CDR1 DFQATT, CDR2 SNEGSKA (reference sequence). The CDR3 consists of 15 residues. The CDR3 region is CSARDPLTPTDTQYF.

The chain has TRBV7-3 and TRBJ1-1. The germline CDR1 and CDR2 sequences are SGHTA and FQGTGA. This CDR3 contains 14 residues. The CDR3 is CASSFGRIGTEAFF.

Here the CDR3 reads CASSLSMDRGIAEAFF. V and J are TRBV7-6 and TRBJ1-1; the TRBD1 assignment by TCRdb is unverifiable without DNA. The germline V gene encodes CDR1 SGHVS and CDR2 FNYEAQ. CDR3 length equals 16 residues.

CDR3 loop: CAIRMTGGAEAFF. This chain joins TRBV10-3 and TRBJ1-1; TCRdb's D call, TRBD1, is unchecked because there is no DNA. CDR1 and CDR2 from the germline V gene are ENHRY and SYGVKD. The CDR3 is 13 amino acids.

The gene calls are TRBV10-3 and TRBJ1-5. CDR1 is ENHRY and CDR2 is SYGVKD in the germline V gene. This CDR3 region has 12 residues. This CDR3 is CAISESDQPQHF.

V is TRBV2 and J is TRBJ2-7; TCRdb's D call, TRBD1, is unchecked because there is no DNA. The CDR3 extends over 14 amino acids. The germline CDR1 and CDR2 sequences are SNHLY and FYNNEI. The CDR3 sequence is CASRRGGGGGEQYF.

This chain connects TRBV18 to TRBJ2-1; TCRdb's D gene call, TRBD1, goes unchecked for lack of DNA. Germline CDR1 reads KGHSH; CDR2 reads LQKENI. This CDR3 is 13 amino acids long. CDR3 residues: CASSLGQDNEQFF. Filled out from reference TRBV18 and TRBJ2-1, the complete variable domain reads NAGVMQNPRHLVRRRGQEARLRCSPMKGHSHVYWYRQLPEEGLKFMVYLQKENIIDESGMPKERFSAEFPKEGPSILRIQQVVRGDSAAYFCASSLGQDNEQFFGPGTRLTVL.

The chain's CDR3 is CASRQALTLYQETQYF. This chain links TRBV6-1 with TRBJ2-5. The length of the CDR3 is 16 residues. Germline CDR1 is MNHNS and CDR2 is SASEGT.

CDR3: CSVAGVYEQYF. V gene TRBV29-1 combines with J gene TRBJ2-7. CDR3 size: 11 residues. From germline, CDR1 is SQVTM and CDR2 ANQGSEA.

This chain links TRBV6-1 with TRBJ1-5; TCRdb gives TRBD1 as the D gene, but with no DNA this cannot be confirmed. Germline loops: CDR1 MNHNS, CDR2 SASEGT. The CDR3 contains 15 residues. CDR3 protein: CASNSGDVGNQPQHF.

The chain employs TRBV12-3 or TRBV12-4 and TRBJ1-5. The CDR3 extends over 16 amino acids. This CDR3 is CASSPGSTLRGQPQHF.

The rearrangement uses TRBV7-3 and TRBJ2-1. The CDR3 extends over 16 amino acids. The germline V gene has CDR1 SGHTA and CDR2 FQGTGA. The CDR3 loop is CASSLTYERSRDEQFF.

CDR3 residues: CASSTRLAGNYEQYF. This chain links TRBV12-3 or TRBV12-4 with TRBJ2-7; TCRdb designates TRBD2, a call that cannot be tested without DNA. The CDR3 sequence is 15 residues long.

The chain links TRBV29-1 to TRBJ1-4; the TCRdb call, TRBD1, lacks DNA for checking. Germline CDR1 SQVTM, CDR2 ANQGSEA. CDR3 size: 12 residues. CDR3 amino acids: CSAAGPEEKLFF.

The genes are TRBV29-1 and TRBJ2-1; the D call from TCRdb, TRBD1, cannot be confirmed without DNA. CDR1 SQVTM and CDR2 ANQGSEA come from the germline V gene. The CDR3 covers 12 residues. CDR3 loop: CSGGAPGREQFF.

J is TRBJ2-7 and V is TRBV4-2; the TCRdb D gene call, TRBD2, has no DNA to confirm it. The CDR3 sequence is 16 residues long. Germline assignment: CDR1 LGHNA and CDR2 YNFKEQ. CDR3 loop: CASSQLNLAGGDEQYF.

This CDR3 is CASSLSLGGTGELFF. The genes are TRBV2 and TRBJ2-2; the TRBD1 assignment by TCRdb is unverifiable without DNA. CDR3 size: 15 residues. Germline V gives CDR1 SNHLY, CDR2 FYNNEI.

V and J are TRBV23-1 and TRBJ2-6. TRBV23-1 is labeled an ORF, and its function is uncertain. This CDR3 has 11 amino acids. CDR3 in amino acids: CARPGANVLTF.

This chain links TRBV5-1 with TRBJ2-2; absent DNA, TCRdb's TRBD2 call cannot be checked. The CDR3 extends over 15 amino acids. Germline assignment: CDR1 SGHRS and CDR2 YFSETQ. The CDR3: CAYPSGLFHGGELFF.

This chain connects TRBV18 to TRBJ2-7. CDR3 length: 13 amino acids. CDR1 is KGHSH and CDR2 is LQKENI in the germline V gene. This chain's CDR3 is CASSPVGDYEQYF.

The chain has TRBV15 and TRBJ2-5; TCRdb gives TRBD1 as the D gene, but with no DNA this cannot be confirmed. Per the germline V gene, CDR1 is LNHNV and CDR2 is YYDKDF (reference sequence). This CDR3 comprises 14 residues. The CDR3 loop reads CATSRGRGDETQYF. The whole variable domain, filled in from reference TRBV15 and TRBJ2-5, reads DAMVIQNPRYQVTQFGKPVTLSCSQTLNHNVMYWYQQKSSQAPKLLFHYYDKDFNNEADTPDNFQSRRPNTSFCFLDIRSPGLGDTAMYLCATSRGRGDETQYFGPGTRLLVL.

The CDR3 sequence: CSGGGTSYEQYF. The genes are TRBV29-1 and TRBJ2-7; TCRdb reports TRBD2, a call that lacks DNA to check it against. This CDR3 has 12 amino acids. Germline V CDR1 and CDR2: SQVTM, ANQGSEA.

V and J are TRBV29-1 and TRBJ2-1; the D gene TCRdb calls, TRBD1, cannot be checked with no DNA. The CDR3 consists of 16 residues. Germline lookup yields CDR1 SQVTM and CDR2 ANQGSEA. CDR3 loop: CSVEDPGTGAGHEQFF.

V gene TRBV14 combines with J gene TRBJ2-1; TCRdb gives TRBD2 as the D gene, but with no DNA this cannot be confirmed. Germline assignment: CDR1 SGHDN and CDR2 FVKESK. CDR3 length equals 19 residues. The CDR3 protein is CASSQVDKGLAGVDNEQFF.